This T cell receptor (beta chain) was documented in a study of tumor-infiltrating lymphocytes in localized non-small cell lung cancer. Study context: The cohort mixed smokers and never-smokers, several histologies, and some post-neoadjuvant-chemotherapy samples. Tumor tissue and non-adjacent uninvolved lung came from each patient.

Study-level findings and limits: No T-cell fraction difference was seen between IM1 and IM2 tumors.

On this clone: What it binds is not known.

This CDR3 region has 15 residues. V was cut by 0 bases and J by 5 bases, with 11 bases left in between. Per the germline V gene, CDR1 is MGHRA and CDR2 is YSYEKL. Repertoires were generated with immunoSEQ multiplex PCR, while TCRdb's copy carries only in-frame clones and drops some. The sample shows some 9,500 clones, roughly 70% of them seen only once. Sequenced input: lung tumor tissue. The source is a human donor with non-small cell lung cancer. The chain is built from TRBV4-1 and TRBJ2-1; D uncertain. For the CDR3, the DNA is TGCGCCAGCAGCCAAGAAGGCAGGCAGAACAATGAGCAGTTCTTC. Translation gives CASSQEGRQNNEQFF.